The 32 T cell receptor beta chains below were found in one sample sequenced in a study of cytomegalovirus exposure and HLA in healthy donors. The PCR had 60 Vbeta and 13 Jbeta primers. Assay: immunoSEQ multiplex PCR; the TCRdb copy retains only in-frame clones and omits some. This table holds about 160,000 clones, 70% to 80% found once. Sequencing used PBMCs. The receptors here all came from a man aged 18 to 30 in good health and CMV-seropositive.

The chain's CDR3 is CASSSYIRDLGTEAFF. The CDR3 DNA reads as TGTGCCAGCAGTTCCTATATCAGGGATTTAGGCACTGAAGCTTTCTTT. This chain links TRBV27 with TRBJ1-1; a possible D gene is TRBD1 (5 bases). The CDR3 is made up of 16 amino acids. The V and J ends lost 4 bases and 4 bases respectively, with 19 bases between them. Germline V gene lookup returns CDR1 MNHEY and CDR2 SMNVEV (reference sequence).

The gene calls are TRBV28 and TRBJ2-7; tentative D call: TRBD1 (5 bases). Trimming left V 7 bases short and J 0 bases short, with 19 bases between. The CDR3 covers 16 residues. Per the germline V gene, CDR1 is MDHEN and CDR2 is SYDVKM. The CDR3 DNA follows: TGTGCCAGCACCTCACACAGGTTAACGTCCTCCTACGAGCAGTACTTC. Its protein is CASTSHRLTSSYEQYF.

This clone has more than one count but fewer than ten. The rearrangement uses TRBV5-1 and TRBJ2-7, with a tentative D call TRBD1 (6 bases). Germline CDR1 reads SGHRS; CDR2 reads YFSETQ. V lost 4 bases to trimming and J lost 4 bases, with 15 bases between them. CDR3 length equals 14 residues. The CDR3 region has the DNA TGCGCCAGCAGCCCCGACCGGCAGGGGTACGAGCAGTACTTC. It is translated as CASSPDRQGYEQYF.

V gene TRBV7-9 combines with J gene TRBJ2-3; tentative D call: TRBD2 (6 bases). Per germline, CDR1 SEHNR and CDR2 FQNEAQ (reference sequence). The V gene lost 0 bases and the J gene lost 0 bases, with 7 bases spanning the gap. This CDR3 region has 15 residues. This CDR3 is CASSLAAGSTDTQYF. CDR3 nucleotides: TGTGCCAGCAGCTTAGCGGCGGGGAGCACAGATACGCAGTATTTT.

The DNA of the CDR3 is TGTGCCAGCAGACGAGACAGGGACGGATCCTACGAGCAGTACTTC. Protein sequence: CASRRDRDGSYEQYF. V and J are TRBV6-1 and TRBJ2-7; 7 nucleotides align to TRBD1. Per germline, CDR1 MNHNS and CDR2 SASEGT. Losses at the gene ends were 6 bases for V and 1 base for J; bases not matched to a gene: 9. This CDR3 comprises 15 residues.

In its sample, this clone was seen a few times. The V and J genes are TRBV7-3 and TRBJ1-2; tentative D call: TRBD1 (6 bases). The CDR3 length is 14 residues. V was trimmed by 5 bases and J by 5 bases, leaving 15 bases between them. CDR1 and CDR2 from the germline V gene are SGHTA and FQGTGA. As DNA, the CDR3 is TGTGCCAGCAGCCCGGACAGCAGGGGATATGGCTACACCTTC. Translation: CASSPDSRGYGYTF.

The gene calls are TRBV7-7 and TRBJ2-7, with a possible D match to TRBD1 (5 bases). The V gene lost 1 base and the J gene lost 4 bases, with 11 bases spanning the gap. Germline V gene data show CDR1 as SSHAT and CDR2 as FNYEAQ (reference sequence). CDR3 length: 14 residues. CDR3 region: CASSLGLQGYEQYF. As DNA, the CDR3 is TGTGCCAGCAGCTTAGGTCTTCAGGGTTACGAGCAGTACTTC.

This chain joins TRBV27 and TRBJ2-7; no definite D call. Trimming removed 4 bases from V and 0 bases from J, with 10 bases in between. This CDR3 has 14 amino acids. The germline V gene has CDR1 MNHEY and CDR2 SMNVEV (reference sequence). This CDR3 reads CASSSRSLSYEQYF. The CDR3 DNA reads as TGTGCCAGCAGTTCCAGGTCCCTCTCCTACGAGCAGTACTTC.

V is TRBV4-1 and J is TRBJ1-3; 7 bases fit TRBD1. This CDR3 has 15 amino acids. The germline CDR1 and CDR2 sequences are MGHRA and YSYEKL. V lost 3 bases, J lost 1 base, and 3 bases stayed unmatched. The CDR3 nucleotides read TGCGCCAGCAGCCAGACAGGGCTTTCTGGAAACACCATATATTTT. Its protein product is CASSQTGLSGNTIYF.

This clone has only one observation. The genes are TRBV6-1 and TRBJ2-7, with 12 bases lining up with TRBD1. The CDR3 loop spans 14 amino acids. The V and J ends lost 6 bases and 5 bases, in that order; junction bases with no gene match: 5. Germline V CDR1 and CDR2: MNHNS, SASEGT. CDR3 in DNA: TGTGCCAGCAGGGAGGGACAGGGGGCCGACGAGCAGTACTTC. This sequence encodes CASREGQGADEQYF.

This chain joins TRBV5-4 and TRBJ2-5; D might be TRBD1 (6 bases). Gene TRBJ2-7 matches the end of the DNA better, so the J call may be wrong. CDR1 SGHNT and CDR2 YYREEE come from the germline V gene (reference sequence). The CDR3 covers 16 residues. Here the CDR3 reads CATTFRSARGQYEQYF. The CDR3 DNA is TGTGCCACTACGTTCAGGAGCGCCAGGGGTCAATACGAGCAGTACTTC.

J is TRBJ2-1 and V is TRBV21-1; no check of the table's D call, TRBD2, against the DNA was made. TRBV21-1 is a known pseudogene. The CDR3 length is 11 residues. CDR3 sequence (DNA): TGTGCCAGCAGCAAGCGTAGTGAGCAGTTCTTC. Its protein is CASSKRSEQFF.

V usage is TRBV2 and J usage is TRBJ1-1, with D perhaps TRBD1 (6 bases). Per germline, CDR1 SNHLY and CDR2 FYNNEI. Trimming left V 6 bases short and J 0 bases short, with 11 bases between. There are 14 residues in the CDR3. As DNA, the CDR3 is TGTGCCAGCAGGTGGGACACTCTGAACACTGAAGCTTTCTTT. The encoded protein is CASRWDTLNTEAFF.

V is TRBV9 and J is TRBJ2-5, with a weak D call TRBD2 (5 bases). The end of the DNA aligns better with TRBJ2-7, so the J call may be wrong. The CDR3 consists of 13 residues. The V gene's germline CDR1 is SGDLS and CDR2 YYNGEE. The CDR3 spells CASSVGLSGEQYF. In DNA, the CDR3 is TGTGCCAGCAGCGTAGGCTTGAGCGGCGAGCAGTACTTC.

V gene TRBV21-1 combines with J gene TRBJ1-6; the table gives TRBD1 as D, unverified against the DNA. TRBV21-1 is a pseudogene segment. This CDR3 comprises 16 residues. This chain's CDR3 is CASSKNGHSYNSPLHF. The CDR3 DNA follows: TGTGCCAGCAGCAAAAATGGGCACAGTTATAATTCACCCCTCCACTTT.

This chain uses TRBV27 with TRBJ2-5; 9 bases are a match to TRBD2. Germline-derived CDR1 and CDR2 are MNHEY and SMNVEV (reference sequence). The CDR3 totals 15 residues. J gave up 5 bases and V 2 bases, and 6 bases lay outside the gene matches. The CDR3 spells CASSLRRGGRETQYF. CDR3 DNA sequence: TGTGCCAGCAGTTTAAGGCGGGGGGGTCGGGAGACCCAGTACTTC.

The CDR3 protein is CASSFTSGGASDTQYF. In DNA form, the CDR3 reads TGTGCCAGCAGCTTTACTAGCGGGGGGGCCTCAGATACGCAGTATTTT. The V call is TRBV7-3, the J call TRBJ2-3; 13 bases map to TRBD2. The V gene's germline CDR1 is SGHTA and CDR2 FQGTGA. The V and J ends lost 3 bases and 4 bases, in that order; junction bases with no gene match: 4. This CDR3 comprises 16 residues.

This chain joins TRBV20-1 and TRBJ1-4; D call uncertain. Trimming removed 1 base at V and 13 bases at J, with 10 bases between. This CDR3 spans 11 amino acids. The germline V gene encodes CDR1 DFQATT and CDR2 SNEGSKA (reference sequence). CDR3 DNA sequence: TGCAGTGCTAGAGTAATGAGAACACTGTTTTTT. This encodes CSARVMRTLFF.

In this sample, this clone turned up a few times. This chain joins TRBV18 and TRBJ1-4; D is perhaps TRBD1 (6 bases). V lost 6 bases to trimming and J lost 6 bases, with 11 bases between them. CDR3 length: 13 residues. The V gene's germline CDR1 is KGHSH and CDR2 LQKENI. CDR3 region: CASSLGADEKLFF. CDR3 in DNA: TGTGCCAGCTCTTTGGGGGCCGATGAAAAACTGTTTTTT.

This clone occurred once. The rearrangement uses TRBV19 and TRBJ2-4, with D unclear. The ends were cut back, 2 bases at V and 5 bases at J, with 10 bases in the middle. Looked up from germline, CDR1 is LNHDA and CDR2 is SQIVND (reference sequence). The CDR3 totals 14 residues. The CDR3 sequence is CASSISVGQNIQYF. The CDR3 nucleotides are TGTGCCAGTAGTATAAGCGTCGGCCAAAACATTCAGTACTTC.

The rearrangement joins TRBV2 to TRBJ2-7; 9 positions match TRBD1. The CDR3 consists of 14 residues. The V segment lost 6 bases and the J segment 4 bases; nucleotides outside the gene matches: 7. The V gene's germline CDR1 is SNHLY and CDR2 FYNNEI. The CDR3 sequence: CASSWDRELYEQYF. In DNA form, the CDR3 reads TGTGCCAGCAGCTGGGACAGGGAGCTGTACGAGCAGTACTTC.

This chain connects TRBV7-9 to TRBJ1-1, with D possibly matching TRBD1 (5 bases). Germline CDR1 SEHNR, CDR2 FQNEAQ (reference sequence). This CDR3 contains 13 residues. V lost 5 bases, J lost 1 base, and 8 bases lay in between. CDR3 sequence reads: CASSPTENTEAFF. CDR3 sequence (DNA): TGTGCCAGCAGCCCGACAGAGAACACTGAAGCTTTCTTT.

The chain couples TRBV30 to TRBJ1-1; TRBD1 aligns across 8 bases. V lost 5 bases to trimming and J lost 0 bases; unmatched junction nucleotides: 2. Germline CDR1 and CDR2: GTSNPN and SVGIG (reference sequence). The CDR3 is 13 residues long. For the CDR3, the DNA is TGTGCCTGGGACAGGGGAATGAACACTGAAGCTTTCTTT. Its translation: CAWDRGMNTEAFF.

The CDR3: CASTSTGRNTEAFF. CDR3 DNA: TGTGCTTCAACCTCGACAGGGCGAAACACTGAAGCTTTCTTT. This chain joins TRBV7-2 and TRBJ1-1; 7 nucleotides line up with TRBD1. This CDR3 has 14 residues. Germline values: CDR1 SGHTA, CDR2 FQGNSA.

This clone has more than one count but fewer than ten. V and J are TRBV6-5 and TRBJ1-2; 10 bases are shared with TRBD1. The CDR3 extends over 13 amino acids. Germline lookup yields CDR1 MNHEY and CDR2 SVGAGI. V lost 6 bases to trimming and J lost 6 bases; unmatched junction nucleotides: 4. CDR3 in DNA: TGTGCCAGCAGCAGACAGGGGGCGGATGGCTACACCTTC. It yields the protein CASSRQGADGYTF.

This chain joins TRBV6-6 and TRBJ2-3; D may be TRBD2 (6 bases). Trimming left V 6 bases short and J 4 bases short, with 11 bases between. The CDR3 is made up of 13 amino acids. Germline loops: CDR1 MNHNY, CDR2 SVGAGI (reference sequence). This CDR3 reads CASSPGGSDTQYF. CDR3 in DNA: TGTGCCAGCAGCCCCGGGGGATCAGATACGCAGTATTTT.

This chain connects TRBV19 to TRBJ2-6; weak D call: TRBD1 (5 bases). The CDR3 spans 15 residues. The V gene's germline CDR1 is LNHDA and CDR2 SQIVND (reference sequence). V was pared by 2 bases and J by 2 bases, with 7 bases between. Written as DNA, the CDR3 is TGTGCCAGTAGTATACAGGGAACTGGGGCCAACGTCCTGACTTTC. Translating it yields CASSIQGTGANVLTF.

The chain links TRBV9 to TRBJ2-1; the D is unclear. The CDR3 is made up of 17 amino acids. V lost 0 bases to trimming and J lost 0 bases, with 13 bases between them. In germline, CDR1 is SGDLS, CDR2 YYNGEE. This CDR3 is CASSVAPFRSSYNEQFF. The CDR3 DNA sequence: TGTGCCAGCAGCGTAGCTCCGTTCCGTAGCTCCTACAATGAGCAGTTCTTC.

This chain joins TRBV7-9 and TRBJ1-4; D perhaps matches TRBD1 (6 bases). V lost 4 bases, J lost 6 bases, and 18 bases lay in between. Germline V lookup: CDR1 SEHNR, CDR2 FQNEAQ (reference sequence). The CDR3 length is 16 residues. CDR3 bases: TGTGCCAGCAGCTGGGACACCAACCAACTGCATGAAAAACTGTTTTTT. Translating it yields CASSWDTNQLHEKLFF. The variable domain in full, completed from reference TRBV7-9 and TRBJ1-4, reads DTGVSQNPRHKITKRGQNVTFRCDPISEHNRLYWYRQTLGQGPEFLTYFQNEAQLEKSRLLSDRFSAERPKGSFSTLEIQRTEQGDSAMYLCASSWDTNQLHEKLFFGSGTQLSVL.

This clone came up a few times. The chain couples TRBV5-6 to TRBJ2-1, with 7 positions matching TRBD1. Losses at the gene ends were 2 bases for V and 5 bases for J; bases not matched to a gene: 7. The CDR3 is 15 residues long. Germline lookup yields CDR1 SGHDT and CDR2 YYEEEE. The CDR3 loop reads CASSFQDRLNNEQFF. CDR3 nucleotides: TGTGCCAGCAGCTTTCAGGACAGGTTAAACAATGAGCAGTTCTTC.

This clone was observed once. This chain links TRBV7-9 with TRBJ2-1; D gene uncertain. V was clipped by 0 bases and J by 15 bases, with 12 bases between them. Germline loops: CDR1 SEHNR, CDR2 FQNEAQ (reference sequence). The CDR3 sequence is 12 residues long. The CDR3: CASSLARSFWFF. The CDR3 DNA reads TGTGCCAGCAGCTTAGCGAGGTCGTTTTGGTTCTTC.

The chain recombines TRBV7-2 with TRBJ1-6; the D gene is possibly TRBD1 (6 bases). Germline CDR1 is SGHTA and CDR2 is FQGNSA. The V end lost 5 bases, the J end lost 1 base, and 9 bases lay between the germline ends. The CDR3 totals 15 residues. The CDR3 DNA reads TGTGCCAGCAGCCCAAGGGGGTCCTATAATTCACCCCTCCACTTT. Protein: CASSPRGSYNSPLHF.